The next 15 T cell receptor beta chains were all read from a single sample in a study of blood T cell repertoires in COVID-19. Profiled with immunoSEQ multiplex PCR; TCRdb holds only in-frame clones, not every one. Here the sample spans more than 85,000 clones, around nine tenths being singletons. The sample comprised peripheral blood. These receptors were taken from a man between 50 and 59 years old with COVID-19, enrolled during active disease.

This chain joins TRBV4-1 and TRBJ2-3, with 12 bases identical to TRBD2. The germline CDR1 and CDR2 sequences are MGHRA and YSYEKL. Trimming took 4 bases from V and 7 from J; bases not matched to a gene: 12. The CDR3 is made up of 17 amino acids. The CDR3 bases are TGCGCCAGCAGCCGCCTACCTAGCGGGGGGGGCCATTATACGCAGTATTTT. It specifies CASSRLPSGGGHYTQYF.

The chain uses TRBV28 and TRBJ1-2; D perhaps matches TRBD1 (5 bases). V shed 5 bases and J shed 4 bases, with 11 bases lying between them. Germline V gene data show CDR1 as MDHEN and CDR2 as SYDVKM. The CDR3 extends over 13 amino acids. Here the CDR3 DNA reads TGTGCCAGCAGTCAGACAGCCTCCTATGGCTACACCTTC. Translated, it gives CASSQTASYGYTF.

This chain uses TRBV27 with TRBJ1-2; no clear D gene. The CDR3 length is 14 residues. The germline V gene has CDR1 MNHEY and CDR2 SMNVEV (reference sequence). The ends were cut back, 0 bases at V and 9 bases at J, with 14 bases in the middle. As DNA, the CDR3 is TGTGCCAGCAGTTTATCCCCGTCGGGGTACAGCTACACCTTC. This gives the protein CASSLSPSGYSYTF.

This clone has only a few counts. The same CDR3 arises from other DNA sequences in this sample as well. The J gene is TRBJ1-2, the V gene TRBV10-3, with D uncertain. Germline lookup yields CDR1 ENHRY and CDR2 SYGVKD. Trimming stripped 2 bases from V and 4 bases from J, with 5 bases between. CDR3 length: 12 residues. The CDR3 coding sequence is TGTGCCATCAGTGAGGACTCCTATGGCTACACCTTC. This codes for CAISEDSYGYTF.

The rearrangement joins TRBV6-5 to TRBJ2-3, with D perhaps matching TRBD2 (5 bases). CDR3 length: 13 amino acids. CDR1 and CDR2 (germline): MNHEY, SVGAGI. V was clipped by 6 bases and J by 5 bases, with 12 bases between them. The DNA for the CDR3 is TGTGCCAGCAGAACCGGGGTTGAAGATACGCAGTATTTT. As protein: CASRTGVEDTQYF.

The chain combines TRBV19 with TRBJ1-3; TRBD1 matches at 8 bases. With V trimmed by 3 bases and J by 3 bases, 4 bases remained unmatched. Germline CDR1 and CDR2: LNHDA and SQIVND (reference sequence). This CDR3 is built from 15 residues. CDR3 residues: CASSIQGAFGNTIYF. CDR3 DNA sequence: TGTGCCAGTAGTATTCAGGGGGCATTTGGAAACACCATATATTTT. Full variable domain (missing parts from reference TRBV19 and TRBJ1-3): DGGITQSPKYLFRKEGQNVTLSCEQNLNHDAMYWYRQDPGQGLRLIYYSQIVNDFQKGDIAEGYSVSREKKESFPLTVTSAQKNPTAFYLCASSIQGAFGNTIYFGEGSWLTVV.

Here the CDR3 reads CASIQRVTSGTDTQYF. Written as DNA, the CDR3 is TGTGCCAGCATCCAACGGGTTACTAGCGGCACAGATACGCAGTATTTT. The V gene is TRBV7-2, the J gene TRBJ2-3; 7 nucleotides agree with TRBD2. The J segment lost 1 base and the V segment lost 7 bases, leaving 11 bases of the junction unmatched. CDR1 is SGHTA, CDR2 FQGNSA, per germline. The CDR3 loop spans 16 amino acids.

This chain joins TRBV11-3 and TRBJ2-2; the match to TRBD2 covers 9 bases. V dropped 3 bases and J dropped 4; count of bases not matched to a gene: 9. This CDR3 has 17 amino acids. Germline-derived CDR1 and CDR2 are SGHNT and YENEEA. CDR3 residues: CASSFRSAGGFTGELFF. CDR3 DNA sequence: TGTGCCAGCAGCTTCAGGTCAGCGGGGGGCTTCACCGGGGAGCTGTTTTTT.

The chain is built from TRBV27 and TRBJ1-5, with 7 bases fitting TRBD1. Trimming cost V 2 bases and J 2 bases; bases outside gene matches: 0. The CDR3 is made up of 14 amino acids. CDR1 is MNHEY and CDR2 is SMNVEV in the germline V gene (reference sequence). The DNA for the CDR3 is TGTGCCAGCAGTTTAGGACAGGGCAATCAGCCCCAGCATTTT. Translation: CASSLGQGNQPQHF.

The genes are TRBV9 and TRBJ1-2; 8 bases are shared with TRBD1. Per the germline V gene, CDR1 is SGDLS and CDR2 is YYNGEE. V was pared by 0 bases and J by 0 bases, with 4 bases of the junction left unmatched. This CDR3 contains 16 residues. The CDR3 bases are TGTGCCAGCAGCGTAGACCCAGGGGGCACTAACTATGGCTACACCTTC. It translates to CASSVDPGGTNYGYTF.

V usage is TRBV5-1 and J usage is TRBJ1-1, with D perhaps TRBD1 (6 bases). The CDR3 extends over 16 amino acids. V was shortened by 4 bases and J by 0 bases, with 16 bases between the two germline ends. Germline values: CDR1 SGHRS, CDR2 YFSETQ. DNA for the CDR3: TGCGCCAGCAGCCAAACGAGGCAGGGGTTGAACACTGAAGCTTTCTTT. It codes for CASSQTRQGLNTEAFF. The full variable domain, with the rest looked up from reference TRBV5-1 and TRBJ1-1, is KAGVTQTPRYLIKTRGQQVTLSCSPISGHRSVSWYQQTPGQGLQFLFEYFSETQRNKGNFPGRFSGRQFSNSRSEMNVSTLELGDSALYLCASSQTRQGLNTEAFFGQGTRLTVV.

The rearrangement uses TRBV12-3 or TRBV12-4 and TRBJ1-1; D ambiguous. The CDR3 consists of 13 residues. Trimming cost V 5 bases and J 1 base, with 8 bases left between them. The CDR3 DNA follows: TGTGCCAGCAGTCCTTTCAGGAACACTGAAGCTTTCTTT. Translation: CASSPFRNTEAFF.

The chain uses TRBV11-2 and TRBJ2-7; 8 bases are a match to TRBD1. Germline lookup yields CDR1 SGHAT and CDR2 FQNNGV. The length of the CDR3 is 13 residues. The ends lost 6 bases at V and 4 bases at J; junction bases unmatched: 5. CDR3 DNA sequence: TGTGCCAGCAGTCAGGGGGCTAGGTACGAGCAGTACTTC. Translating it yields CASSQGARYEQYF.

The V call is TRBV6-1, the J call TRBJ1-5; D is perhaps TRBD1 (5 bases). CDR3 length equals 14 residues. Germline V CDR1 and CDR2: MNHNS, SASEGT. Trimming shortened V by 0 bases and J by 6 bases, and 9 bases separated the two germline ends. CDR3 sequence: CASSEAGAAQPQHF. The DNA of the CDR3 is TGTGCCAGCAGTGAAGCTGGGGCGGCTCAGCCCCAGCATTTT.

This rearrangement joins TRBV10-3 to TRBJ2-7, with 16 bases lining up with TRBD2. CDR3 length equals 20 residues. CDR1 is ENHRY and CDR2 is SYGVKD in the germline V gene. The junction had 16 bases not matched to a gene; V was cut back by 6 bases and J by 2 bases. The CDR3 region has the DNA TGTGCCATCAGCCTCGACAGAGTGGGACTAGCGGGGGGGAGAGCCTACGAGCAGTACTTC. It codes for CAISLDRVGLAGGRAYEQYF.